This T cell receptor (beta chain) was recorded in a study of T cell responses to AZD1222 COVID-19 vaccine. The study's findings and limits: The study found Spike-specific TCR breadth and depth rose after two AZD1222 doses. A mostly white British donor set with more females was recruited, and clonal diversity was possibly underestimated.

Germline V gives CDR1 SGHTA, CDR2 FQGNSA. V lost 4 bases, J lost 10 bases, and 3 bases stayed unmatched. This CDR3 spans 12 amino acids. Produced via immunoSEQ multiplex PCR; TCRdb's table is partial and in-frame only. Of over 95,000 clones listed, approximately 88% are singletons. With regard to this clone: Its antigen remains unknown.

Pooled in the analysis were second doses at about 4 or about 12 weeks. The starting material was peripheral blood, obtained 28 days after the second AZD1222 dose. The source is an adult who received the AZD1222 COVID-19 vaccine. The V call is TRBV7-2, the J call TRBJ2-1, with 8 bases lining up with TRBD2. CDR3 in DNA: TGTGCCAGCAGCTCGATAGCGGGAGAGCAGTTCTTC. Translating gives CASSSIAGEQFF.